Presented here are 18 T cell receptor beta chains from one specimen sequenced in a study of human T cells and chemical hapten exposure. TCRdb re-called the RACE reads through MiXCR, storing one row per CDR3 protein. The sample lists tens of thousands of distinct CDR3 sequences, about 8.6% occurring once. Noted time point: healthy volunteer bleed at 2 weeks. Sequencing started from total RNA isolated from unfractionated whole blood. Sequenced material: whole blood. The source of these receptors is a female donor in good health. Some clones in this sample may be carry-over from other donors' samples.

This clonotype was seen at least ten times. The V and J genes are TRBV5-1 and TRBJ2-1, with 9 bases aligning to TRBD2. V was clipped by 0 bases and J by 6 bases; unmatched bases: 4. The length of the CDR3 is 15 residues. In germline, CDR1 is SGHRS, CDR2 YFSETQ. CDR3 sequence reads: CASSLEAGGPNEQFF. CDR3 in DNA: TGCGCCAGCAGCTTGGAGGCGGGAGGGCCCAATGAGCAGTTCTTC.

Ten or more counts support this clonotype. CDR3 region: CASAGGTSGRTGELFF. CDR3 in DNA: TGTGCCAGCGCCGGTGGGACTAGCGGGAGGACCGGGGAGCTGTTTTTT. V usage is TRBV19 and J usage is TRBJ2-2, with 15 bases fitting TRBD2. The J segment lost 5 bases and the V segment lost 9 bases, leaving 7 bases of the junction unmatched. Germline lookup yields CDR1 LNHDA and CDR2 SQIVND (reference sequence). This CDR3 is 16 amino acids long.

The rearrangement links TRBV20-1 to TRBJ2-7; D unclear. V lost 5 bases and J lost 6, with 14 bases in between. Germline V gene sequence: CDR1 DFQATT, CDR2 SNEGSKA (reference sequence). CDR3 size: 12 residues. The chain's CDR3 is CSAFRSWGEQYF. CDR3 coding DNA: TGCAGTGCTTTCAGATCTTGGGGCGAGCAGTACTTC.

This chain links TRBV20-1 with TRBJ1-2; D is perhaps TRBD1 (5 bases). Trimming cost V 6 bases and J 0 bases, with 11 bases left between them. The germline V gene encodes CDR1 DFQATT and CDR2 SNEGSKA (reference sequence). This CDR3 contains 13 residues. CDR3 bases: TGCAGTGCGTCACAGGCTTCTAACTATGGCTACACCTTC. It is translated as CSASQASNYGYTF.

V and J are TRBV29-1 and TRBJ2-2, with unresolved D. The germline CDR1 and CDR2 sequences are SQVTM and ANQGSEA. The ends were cut back, 3 bases at V and 0 bases at J, with 5 bases in the middle. The CDR3 length is 13 residues. Here the CDR3 DNA reads TGCAGCGTTGACCCCTCGAACACCGGGGAGCTGTTTTTT. It is translated as CSVDPSNTGELFF.

This clonotype was found a few times. The chain uses TRBV7-2 and TRBJ2-1; 11 positions agree with TRBD2. CDR1 SGHTA and CDR2 FQGNSA come from the germline V gene. The trim removed 1 base at V and 10 bases at J, leaving 9 bases unmatched. This CDR3 contains 16 residues. This CDR3 reads CASSLGGTSGCGEQFF. The CDR3, as DNA: TGTGCCAGCAGCTTAGGCGGGACTAGCGGCTGCGGAGAGCAGTTCTTC.

This clonotype was detected only a few times. V is TRBV9 and J is TRBJ2-2; the match to TRBD2 covers 11 bases. Germline V gene lookup returns CDR1 SGDLS and CDR2 YYNGEE. Losses at the gene ends were 3 bases for V and 5 bases for J; bases not matched to a gene: 6. The CDR3 is 16 amino acids. The CDR3 loop is CASSGTSGRETGELFF. The CDR3 region has the DNA TGTGCCAGCAGCGGAACTAGCGGGAGAGAAACCGGGGAGCTGTTTTTT.

At least ten counts were recorded for this clonotype. The chain recombines TRBV20-1 with TRBJ1-2; TRBD1 agrees at 7 bases. CDR1 is DFQATT and CDR2 is SNEGSKA in the germline V gene (reference sequence). CDR3 length: 13 amino acids. With V trimmed by 1 base and J by 2 bases, 1 base remained unmatched. As DNA, the CDR3 is TGCAGTGCTAGAGCGGGACAGAACTATGGCTACACCTTC. Its protein product is CSARAGQNYGYTF.

Many counts were recorded for this clonotype. This chain connects TRBV6-4 to TRBJ2-1; either TRBD1 or TRBD2 may fit D (6 bases each). V was cut by 0 bases and J by 2 bases, with 11 bases left in between. The CDR3 loop spans 16 amino acids. Germline V gene lookup returns CDR1 MRHNA and CDR2 SNTAGT. DNA for the CDR3: TGTGCCAGCAGTGACTCAGGGGGGTTCCCCTACAATGAGCAGTTCTTC. This codes for CASSDSGGFPYNEQFF.

Concerning this clonotype itself: A much larger clone is a single base away; this may be a read error. The chain uses TRBV7-2 and TRBJ2-7, with D possibly matching TRBD2 (6 bases). The V end lost 0 bases, the J end lost 4 bases, and 22 bases lay between the germline ends. This CDR3 region has 18 residues. Germline V gene data show CDR1 as SGHTA and CDR2 as FQGNSA. The CDR3 protein is CASSLANGGPGRGYEQYF. CDR3 sequence (DNA): TGTGCCAGCAGCTTAGCGAACGGGGGACCGGGACGAGGGTACGAGCAGTACTTC.

There are a few counts of this clonotype. V gene TRBV7-9 combines with J gene TRBJ2-3, with TRBD2 matching 9 bases. CDR1 is SEHNR and CDR2 is FQNEAQ in the germline V gene (reference sequence). The V and J ends lost 0 bases and 6 bases, in that order; junction bases with no gene match: 1. This CDR3 region has 14 residues. DNA of the CDR3: TGTGCCAGCAGCTTAGCCCTAGCGGGGGATACGCAGTATTTT. Translated: CASSLALAGDTQYF.

This clonotype was seen ten or more times. This rearrangement joins TRBV9 to TRBJ2-4; tentatively, D is TRBD1 or TRBD2 (5 bases each). The CDR3 runs to 15 residues. The germline V gene has CDR1 SGDLS and CDR2 YYNGEE. V lost 4 bases to trimming and J lost 5 bases, with 16 bases between them. The DNA of the CDR3 is TGTGCCAGCAGCCCCTTTGGGGGACCTGAAAACATTCAGTACTTC. This translates into CASSPFGGPENIQYF.

The chain recombines TRBV27 with TRBJ2-2; maybe TRBD1 (6 bases). From germline, CDR1 is MNHEY and CDR2 SMNVEV (reference sequence). V was clipped by 0 bases and J by 5 bases, with 19 bases between them. This CDR3 has 18 residues. The CDR3 region is CASSLSFSLIRGTGELFF. The CDR3 DNA reads TGTGCCAGCAGTTTATCGTTTAGCCTAATTAGGGGGACCGGGGAGCTGTTTTTT.

The sample holds a few counts of this clonotype. The chain carries TRBV24-1 and TRBJ2-1; no firm D call. The V gene lost 3 bases and the J gene lost 7 bases, with 15 bases spanning the gap. CDR3 length: 15 residues. Germline CDR1 KGHDR, CDR2 SFDVKD. The CDR3 DNA sequence: TGTGCCACCAGTGATCCTCTCGTGTCGTATAATGAGCAGTTCTTC. It encodes CATSDPLVSYNEQFF.

The chain employs TRBV29-1 and TRBJ2-1; 8 bases line up with TRBD2. Trimming cost V 6 bases and J 9 bases; bases outside gene matches: 10. The CDR3 length is 13 residues. Germline values: CDR1 SQVTM, CDR2 ANQGSEA. The DNA for the CDR3 is TGCAGCGTCGATTCCACTAGCGGTGGTGAGCAGTTCTTC. Translated: CSVDSTSGGEQFF.

The chain employs TRBV12-3 or TRBV12-4 and TRBJ1-6, with D tentatively TRBD1 (6 bases). The CDR3 length is 15 residues. Trimming removed 6 bases at V and 5 bases at J, with 14 bases between. The CDR3 region is CASRSGQLNNSPLHF. The DNA of the CDR3 is TGTGCCAGCAGGTCTGGACAGTTAAATAATTCACCCCTCCACTTT.

V usage is TRBV19 and J usage is TRBJ2-7, with D tentatively TRBD2 (6 bases). The CDR3 is 14 residues long. V dropped 5 bases and J dropped 2 bases, with 13 bases sitting between them. Germline V lookup: CDR1 LNHDA, CDR2 SQIVND (reference sequence). Here the CDR3 reads CASSQPGLTYEQYF. CDR3 DNA sequence: TGTGCCAGTAGTCAACCGGGACTTACCTACGAGCAGTACTTC.

This clonotype was seen more than once but under ten times. The J gene is TRBJ2-7, the V gene TRBV7-2; 10 nucleotides line up with TRBD2. Germline CDR1 is SGHTA and CDR2 is FQGNSA. J was trimmed by 2 bases and V by 2 bases; bases with no gene match: 3. The CDR3 contains 15 residues. The CDR3 here is CASSLPLAGAYEQYF. The CDR3 DNA follows: TGTGCCAGCAGCTTACCCCTAGCGGGGGCCTACGAGCAGTACTTC.